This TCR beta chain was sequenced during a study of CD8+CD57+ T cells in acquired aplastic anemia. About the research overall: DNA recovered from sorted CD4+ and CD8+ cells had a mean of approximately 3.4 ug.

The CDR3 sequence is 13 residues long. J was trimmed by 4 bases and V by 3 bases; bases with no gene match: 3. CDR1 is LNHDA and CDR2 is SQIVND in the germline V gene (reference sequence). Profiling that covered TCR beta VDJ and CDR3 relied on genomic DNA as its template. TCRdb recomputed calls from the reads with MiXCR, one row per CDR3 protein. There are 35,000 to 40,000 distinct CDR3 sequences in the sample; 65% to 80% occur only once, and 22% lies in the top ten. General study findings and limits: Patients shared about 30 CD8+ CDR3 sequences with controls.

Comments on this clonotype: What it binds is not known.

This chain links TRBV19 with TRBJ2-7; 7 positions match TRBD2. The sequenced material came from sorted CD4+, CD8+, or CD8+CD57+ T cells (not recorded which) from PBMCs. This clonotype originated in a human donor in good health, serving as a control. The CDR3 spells CASSIGGEYEQYF. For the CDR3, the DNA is TGTGCCAGTAGTATTGGGGGGGAATACGAGCAGTACTTC.